A single sample gave rise to the 5 T cell receptor beta chains below, sequenced in a study of T cell clonality in common variable immunodeficiency. Points from the study as a whole: In common variable immunodeficiency, TCR beta chains reportedly carried fewer deletions and N-nucleotide insertions.

Generated by immunoSEQ multiplex PCR, the TCRdb table keeps only in-frame clones and is missing some. The sample lists 20,000 to 30,000 clones, none appearing once, the ten largest making up 8.9%. No antigens are known for them. Sequencing was carried out using peripheral blood mononuclear cells. Every receptor here comes from a human donor with common variable immunodeficiency.

This clone was counted only a few times. The observed sequence ends 3 residues before the CDR3 terminus, with the missing tail filled in from the germline J gene. The V gene is TRBV19, the J gene TRBJ2-1; D possibly corresponds to TRBD2 (6 bases). V was cut by 9 bases and J by 6 bases, with 18 bases left in between. Germline CDR1 is LNHDA and CDR2 is SQIVND (reference sequence). This CDR3 comprises 14 residues. This CDR3 is CASREAGLSNEQFF. The sequenced part of the CDR3 DNA is TGTGCCAGCCGGGAAGCGGGCCTATCCAATGAG.

This clone was seen ten or more times. The read comes to an end 3 residues before the CDR3 does, leaving the germline J gene to fill in the end. The chain joins TRBV5-5 to TRBJ2-2, with 8 bases identical to TRBD1. V was clipped by 3 bases and J by 3 bases; unmatched bases: 4. Germline V lookup: CDR1 SGHKS, CDR2 YYEKEE (reference sequence). The CDR3 runs to 15 residues. The chain's CDR3 is CASSYRGKDTGELFF. CDR3 DNA (partial): TGTGCCAGCAGCTACAGGGGGAAGGACACCGGGGAG.

This clone was picked up many times. With the read ending 3 residues before the CDR3 end, the germline J gene is used to fill in that end. The V and J genes are TRBV7-9 and TRBJ2-4, with 7 bases aligning to TRBD2. The ends lost 5 bases at V and 9 bases at J; junction bases unmatched: 7. CDR1 and CDR2 (germline): SEHNR, FQNEAQ (reference sequence). The CDR3 totals 13 residues. The CDR3 sequence is CASSPGWEGIQYF. The part of the CDR3 DNA that was read is TGTGCCAGCAGCCCAGGGTGGGAGGGCATT. The whole variable domain, remainder taken from reference TRBV7-9 and TRBJ2-4, is DTGVSQNPRHKITKRGQNVTFRCDPISEHNRLYWYRQTLGQGPEFLTYFQNEAQLEKSRLLSDRFSAERPKGSFSTLEIQRTEQGDSAMYLCASSPGWEGIQYFGAGTRLSVL.

In this sample, this clone turned up a few times. The CDR3 spells CAYRQGKEGYTF. The CDR3 DNA, read in part, is TGTGCCTACCGACAGGGAAAGGAAGGC. The chain links TRBV30 to TRBJ1-2, with 7 positions matching TRBD1. The CDR3 end falls 3 residues outside the read, so it is completed with the germline J gene. The CDR3 is made up of 12 amino acids. The germline gives CDR1 GTSNPN, CDR2 SVGIG (reference sequence).

As for this clone: The observed sequence ends 3 residues before the CDR3 terminus, with the missing tail filled in from the germline J gene. The rearrangement links TRBV20-1 to TRBJ1-2, with TRBD1 matching over 7 bases. The CDR3 covers 13 residues. Germline trimming cut 1 base from V and 3 bases from J; bases unmatched to any gene: 2. Germline values: CDR1 DFQATT, CDR2 SNEGSKA (reference sequence). The CDR3 sequence is CSARVGTDYGYTF. The sequenced CDR3 bases are TGCAGTGCTAGAGTGGGGACAGACTATGGC.